The 2 T cell receptor beta chains in this list originate from one sample, sequenced in a study of CD8+ T cells in alopecia areata. Indicated treatment: oral pan-JAK inhibitor, 5-10 mg twice daily. As the sequencing template, cDNA was produced by extracting RNA and reverse transcribing it. The table came from immunoSEQ multiplex PCR; TCRdb's copy has only in-frame clones and leaves some out. Among some 180,000 clones, around half were seen once, and the ten largest hold 10% to 11%. This sample comprised CD8+ T cells sorted from blood, obtained at week 24, from a patient treated with tofacitinib. The receptor source for this set is a human donor with alopecia areata.

The rearrangement joins TRBV30 to TRBJ2-7, with D hard to call. CDR1 is GTSNPN and CDR2 is SVGIG in the germline V gene (reference sequence). V lost 3 bases and J lost 7, with 16 bases in between. The CDR3 has 13 amino acids. The CDR3 reads CAWSPRAAMEQYF. Here the CDR3 DNA reads TGTGCCTGGAGCCCTAGGGCGGCGATGGAGCAGTACTTC.

There are a few counts of this clone. This rearrangement joins TRBV10-3 to TRBJ1-1; D not resolved. This CDR3 spans 14 amino acids. Germline CDR1 and CDR2: ENHRY and SYGVKD. The V end was cut by 2 bases, the J end by 1 base, with 8 bases between. This CDR3 reads CAISEGVGNTEAFF. DNA for the CDR3: TGTGCCATCAGTGAGGGGGTTGGGAACACTGAAGCTTTCTTT.